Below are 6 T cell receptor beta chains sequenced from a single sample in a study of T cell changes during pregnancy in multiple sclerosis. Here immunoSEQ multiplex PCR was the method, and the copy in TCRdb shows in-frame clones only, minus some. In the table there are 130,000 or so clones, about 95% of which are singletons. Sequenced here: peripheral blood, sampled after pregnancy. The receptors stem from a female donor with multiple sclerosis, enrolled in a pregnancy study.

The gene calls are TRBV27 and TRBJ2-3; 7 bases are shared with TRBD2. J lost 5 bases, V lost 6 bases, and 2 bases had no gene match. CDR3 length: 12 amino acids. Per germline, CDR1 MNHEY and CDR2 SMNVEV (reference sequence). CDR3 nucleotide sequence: TGTGCCAGCAGCTTAGCGGGAGATACGCAGTATTTT. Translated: CASSLAGDTQYF.

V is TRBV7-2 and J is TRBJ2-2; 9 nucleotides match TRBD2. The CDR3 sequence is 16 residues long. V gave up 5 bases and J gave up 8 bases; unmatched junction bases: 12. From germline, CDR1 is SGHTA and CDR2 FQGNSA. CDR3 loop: CASSLSLAGSSGELFF. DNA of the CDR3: TGTGCCAGCAGCCTCTCGCTAGCGGGATCTTCTGGGGAGCTGTTTTTT.

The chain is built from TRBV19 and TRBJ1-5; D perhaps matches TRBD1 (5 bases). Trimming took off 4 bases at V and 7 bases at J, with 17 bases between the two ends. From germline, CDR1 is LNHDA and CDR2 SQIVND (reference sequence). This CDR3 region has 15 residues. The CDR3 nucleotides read TGTGCCAGTAGTACCCTATCCCCCGGGGGGCAGCCCCAGCATTTT. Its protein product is CASSTLSPGGQPQHF.

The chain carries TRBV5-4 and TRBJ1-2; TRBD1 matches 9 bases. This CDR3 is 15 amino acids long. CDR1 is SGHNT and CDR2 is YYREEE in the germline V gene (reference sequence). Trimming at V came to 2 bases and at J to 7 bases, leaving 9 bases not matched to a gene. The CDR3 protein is CASSLTGTGPSGYTF. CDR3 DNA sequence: TGTGCCAGCAGCTTAACCGGGACAGGGCCGTCTGGCTACACCTTC.

CDR3 region: CASRDPGLRGGEQFF. The CDR3 bases are TGTGCCAGCAGAGACCCGGGACTTAGGGGCGGGGAGCAGTTCTTC. The rearrangement links TRBV6-5 to TRBJ2-1; D may be TRBD2 (6 bases). The CDR3 covers 15 residues. The V gene lost 6 bases and the J gene lost 10 bases, with 22 bases spanning the gap. Germline CDR1 and CDR2: MNHEY and SVGAGI.

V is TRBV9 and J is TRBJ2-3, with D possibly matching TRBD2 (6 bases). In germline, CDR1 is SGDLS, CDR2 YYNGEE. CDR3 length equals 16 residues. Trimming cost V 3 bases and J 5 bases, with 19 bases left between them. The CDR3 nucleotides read TGTGCCAGCAGCGAAACCCCTTCGGGAGTAAAAGATACGCAGTATTTT. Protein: CASSETPSGVKDTQYF.